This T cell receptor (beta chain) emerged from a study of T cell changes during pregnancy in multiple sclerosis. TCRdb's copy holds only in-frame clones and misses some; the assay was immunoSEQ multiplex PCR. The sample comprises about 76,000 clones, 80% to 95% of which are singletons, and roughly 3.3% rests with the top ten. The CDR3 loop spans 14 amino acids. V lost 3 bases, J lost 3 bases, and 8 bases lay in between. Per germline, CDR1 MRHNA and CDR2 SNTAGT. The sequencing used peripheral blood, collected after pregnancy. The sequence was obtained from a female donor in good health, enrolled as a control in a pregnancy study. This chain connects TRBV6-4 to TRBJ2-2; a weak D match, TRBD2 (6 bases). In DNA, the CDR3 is TGTGCCAGCAGTGAGACGGGGGACACCGGGGAGCTGTTTTTT. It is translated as CASSETGDTGELFF.